This TCR beta chain is drawn from a study of T-cell reconstitution after alpha-beta-depleted transplantation in children. As regards this clonotype: A much larger clone lies a single base off, so this may be a read error.

Germline V gene sequence: CDR1 DFQATT, CDR2 SNEGSKA (reference sequence). Trimming shortened V by 6 bases and J by 3 bases, and 18 bases separated the two germline ends. This CDR3 contains 15 residues. Unique molecular identifiers tagged the TCRbeta library. Each CDR3 protein gets one entry after TCRdb re-called the PCR reads with MiXCR. The sample lists about 640,000 distinct CDR3 sequences; around 17% were seen once. This sample comprised PBMCs from the stem cell graft donor, obtained from the stem cell graft. The J gene is TRBJ2-1, the V gene TRBV20-1; D perhaps matches TRBD2 (5 bases). The source is a human donor who donated a stem cell graft to a child with acute myeloid leukemia. The CDR3 coding sequence is TGCAGTGCGAATCCCGGGATAGACGACTACAATGAGCAGTTCTTC. Amino acids: CSANPGIDDYNEQFF.